This entry is about one T cell receptor beta chain. Method: immunoSEQ multiplex PCR; TCRdb's copy keeps in-frame clones and lacks some. The profile shows a few hundred thousand clones, approximately 85% of them singletons. This specimen comes from a study of blood T cell repertoires in COVID-19. This CDR3 region has 14 residues. CDR1 is MNHNS, CDR2 SASEGT, per germline. The V end lost 2 bases, the J end lost 1 base, and 8 bases lay between the germline ends. The sequence derives from a woman aged 45-65 years who had been exposed to COVID-19. The rearrangement uses TRBV6-1 and TRBJ1-1; D call uncertain. The sample consisted of PBMCs or T cells enriched from blood (not recorded which). The CDR3 DNA reads as TGTGCCAGCAGTGAAAGCGGACCGAACACTGAAGCTTTCTTT. Translating it yields CASSESGPNTEAFF.